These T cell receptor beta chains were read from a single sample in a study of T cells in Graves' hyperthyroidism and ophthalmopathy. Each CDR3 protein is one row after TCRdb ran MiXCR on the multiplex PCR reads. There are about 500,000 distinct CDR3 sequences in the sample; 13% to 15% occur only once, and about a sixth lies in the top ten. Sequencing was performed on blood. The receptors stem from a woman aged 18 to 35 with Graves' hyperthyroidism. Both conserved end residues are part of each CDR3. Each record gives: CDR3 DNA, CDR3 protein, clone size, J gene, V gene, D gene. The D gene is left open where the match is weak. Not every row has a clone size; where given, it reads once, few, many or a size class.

TGTGCCAGCAGCGGTAAACAGCGGGAGAAATCCCACAATGAGCAGTTCTTC CASSGKQREKSHNEQFF many TRBJ2-1 TRBV9 TRBD2
TGCAGCGTTGCTACTAATGAAAAACTGTTTTTT CSVATNEKLFF NA TRBJ1-4 TRBV20-1 NA
TGTGCCAGCAGGACGGACCGATGGGATGAAAAACTGTTTTTT CASRTDRWDEKLFF few TRBJ1-4 TRBV7-9 NA
TGTGCCAGCAGCTTAAAATGGGGGCACACTGAAGCTTTCTTT CASSLKWGHTEAFF many TRBJ1-1 TRBV7-2 NA
TGTGCCAGCTCGGCCACACCTCGGACAGGGCAGTCTGGAAACACCATATATTTT CASSATPRTGQSGNTIYF few TRBJ1-3 TRBV18 TRBD1
TGTGCCAGCAGTTTTTTCCCTAGCGGGAGTCCCAACACCGGGGAGCTGTTTTTT CASSFFPSGSPNTGELFF many TRBJ2-2 TRBV12-3/TRBV12-4 TRBD2
TGTGCCAGCAGCTTAACCAGGCGGACAGGGGGGATAGATACGCAGTATTTT CASSLTRRTGGIDTQYF many TRBJ2-3 TRBV7-3 TRBD1
TGTGCCAGCAGTTACTCGATAGATGACAGGGGCTATGGCTACACCTTC CASSYSIDDRGYGYTF NA TRBJ1-2 TRBV6-5 TRBD1
TGCGCCAGCAGCCAGAGACTAGCGGTTTACAATGAGCAGTTCTTC CASSQRLAVYNEQFF few TRBJ2-1 TRBV4-1 TRBD2
TGTGCCAGCAGCTTAGATGGGCTAGCGGGAGTGGCCGGGGAGCTGTTTTTT CASSLDGLAGVAGELFF many TRBJ2-2 TRBV11-2 TRBD2
TGCGCCAGCTCAGCCCAGGGGGAAGGGATGGGCTACACCTTC CASSAQGEGMGYTF few TRBJ1-2 TRBV5-1 TRBD1
TGTGCCAGCAGTTACGGGGAAAGTGGCACTGAAGCTTTCTTT CASSYGESGTEAFF NA TRBJ1-1 TRBV6-5 NA
TGTGCCAGCGCTACGGGAGGGCCTTTTAATGAGCAGTTCTTC CASATGGPFNEQFF many TRBJ2-1 TRBV2 TRBD2
TGTGCCAGCAGCCCCCGTGCCGGTAACACCGGGGAGCTGTTTTTT CASSPRAGNTGELFF many TRBJ2-2 TRBV3-1 NA
TGTGCCAGTAGTGCTACAGGGAACCTCTATAATTCACCCCTCCACTTT CASSATGNLYNSPLHF many TRBJ1-6 TRBV19 NA
TGCAGCACGGGACAGGGGAACACTGAAGCTTTCTTT CSTGQGNTEAFF many TRBJ1-1 TRBV29-1 TRBD1
TGTGCCAGCAGCGTCCGGACCCTGGGGGATGGCTACACCTTC CASSVRTLGDGYTF many TRBJ1-2 TRBV9 NA
TGCAGCGTTGAAGGGGGGGAGGGAGACTATGGCTACACCTTC CSVEGGEGDYGYTF few TRBJ1-2 TRBV29-1 NA
TGTGCCAGCAGCGCTTCCGGGACAGGGGGGGAAAAACTGTTTTTT CASSASGTGGEKLFF few TRBJ1-4 TRBV7-3 TRBD1
TGTGCCAGCAGTTTAGCGCAGACTAGCGGGAGTTTAGAGACCCAGTACTTC CASSLAQTSGSLETQYF NA TRBJ2-5 TRBV12-3/TRBV12-4 TRBD2
TGTGCCAGCAGCAACGGACTAGCGGAAAGTCTGGGAGAGACCCAGTACTTC CASSNGLAESLGETQYF few TRBJ2-5 TRBV9 TRBD2
TGCAGTGCTAGATCCCTGACGCCGCTAACGCGTTCACCCCTCCACTTT CSARSLTPLTRSPLHF many TRBJ1-6 TRBV20-1 NA
TGTGCCAGCAGTTACTCCCGGGCGGCCCTCAACACCGGGGAGCTGTTTTTT CASSYSRAALNTGELFF many TRBJ2-2 TRBV6-5 NA
TGCAGTGCTTTCTCACTAGCGGGGTACACAGATACGCAGTATTTT CSAFSLAGYTDTQYF few TRBJ2-3 TRBV20-1 TRBD2
TGTGCCAGCAGTGAAGGAGCTCGAACTGAAGCTTTCTTT CASSEGARTEAFF many TRBJ1-1 TRBV2 NA
TGTGCCAGCAGCTCGATTAGCGGGAGGTCCAACAATGAGCAGTTCTTC CASSSISGRSNNEQFF many TRBJ2-1 TRBV7-8 TRBD2
TGTGCCAGCAGCCCGGGACAGGATTCACCCCTCCACTTT CASSPGQDSPLHF many TRBJ1-6 TRBV11-2 TRBD1
TGTGCCAGCAGCTTGATGGCAGGGACGAACACTGAAGCTTTCTTT CASSLMAGTNTEAFF NA TRBJ1-1 TRBV7-3 NA
TGTGCCTGGAGTTTCGCGGGAGTTTATGGCGGGGAGCTGTTTTTT CAWSFAGVYGGELFF many TRBJ2-2 TRBV30 TRBD2
TGTGCCAGTAGTAGGGGCCTAGAGCAGTTCTTC CASSRGLEQFF once TRBJ2-1 TRBV19 NA
TGTGCCAGCGCGTCGGACAGGGCAGAGACCCAGTACTTC CASASDRAETQYF many TRBJ2-5 TRBV27 TRBD1
TGCGCCAGCGGACACAGGGGAGGCACTGAAGCTTTCTTT CASGHRGGTEAFF many TRBJ1-1 TRBV5-1 TRBD1
TGTGCCAGCAACACAGGGGCACCTCGTGGCTACACCTTC CASNTGAPRGYTF many TRBJ1-2 TRBV2 TRBD1
TGTGCCAGCAGCACGACTAGTTGCAATGAGCAGTTCTTC CASSTTSCNEQFF many TRBJ2-1 TRBV7-2 NA
TGTGCCTGGAGTCTCGGACCGGAACGGACCTTC CAWSLGPERTF many TRBJ1-2 TRBV30 NA
TGTGCCAGCAGTTTAAGCCGGGTAGGCTACGAGCAGTACTTC CASSLSRVGYEQYF many TRBJ2-7 TRBV27 NA
TGTGCCAGCAGCTTCCGGGACAGGTTCCAAGAGACCCAGTACTTC CASSFRDRFQETQYF many TRBJ2-5 TRBV5-8 TRBD1
TGCAGCGTCCGACAGGGCCCAGATACGCAGTATTTT CSVRQGPDTQYF many TRBJ2-3 TRBV29-1 TRBD1
TGTGCCATCAGTGGGGGACAGGCGCTGAATGAGCAGTTCTTC CAISGGQALNEQFF many TRBJ2-1 TRBV10-3 TRBD1
TGTGCCAGCAGTTACTCCACAGGGGCCGGAGCTTTCTTT CASSYSTGAGAFF few TRBJ1-1 TRBV6-5 TRBD1
TGTGCCAGCAGTTTAAAAGGGTTGGGGATGAACACTGAAGCTTTCTTT CASSLKGLGMNTEAFF many TRBJ1-1 TRBV27 NA
TGTGCCACCAGTGACGCAGGGTCAGAGACCCAGTACTTC CATSDAGSETQYF few TRBJ2-5 TRBV24-1 NA
TGTGCCAGCAGAAAGGCCGGGGGTGAGCAGTTCTTC CASRKAGGEQFF NA TRBJ2-1 TRBV7-3 NA
TGTGCCTGGAGTTTGGGAAGCGGCAATCAGCCCCAGCATTTT CAWSLGSGNQPQHF NA TRBJ1-5 TRBV30 NA
TGTGCCAGCAGCCCCGCCGCCCCAATGTTGGCTTTCTTT CASSPAAPMLAFF NA TRBJ1-1 TRBV7-9 NA
TGTGCCTGGGGCCAGAACACTGAAGCTTTCTTT CAWGQNTEAFF NA TRBJ1-1 TRBV30 NA
TGCAGTGCGACTCCGACAGGGGGCGAGGCTGAAGCTTTCTTT CSATPTGGEAEAFF few TRBJ1-1 TRBV20-1 TRBD1
TGTGCCAGTAGTATAGGGACAGGGGAGGCGAACACTGAAGCTTTCTTT CASSIGTGEANTEAFF many TRBJ1-1 TRBV19 TRBD1
TGTGCCAGCTCTGGACAGGGGGATGGCTACACCTTC CASSGQGDGYTF NA TRBJ1-2 TRBV6-1 TRBD1
TGTGCCAGCAGTGAAAGGGCAGGGGGAGAGACCCAGTACTTC CASSERAGGETQYF many TRBJ2-5 TRBV2 TRBD1
TGTGCCAGCAGCTTGTTGCTAGCGGGAAGCGCGAACACCGGGGAGCTGTTTTTT CASSLLLAGSANTGELFF NA TRBJ2-2 TRBV7-3 TRBD2
TGCGCCAGCAGCGGTACCGGGACTAGCGCCTATAGCTCCTACAATGAGCAGTTCTTC CASSGTGTSAYSSYNEQFF many TRBJ2-1 TRBV5-1 TRBD2
TGTGCCAGCAGCCCTGGGCCCTACGAGCAGTACTTC CASSPGPYEQYF many TRBJ2-7 TRBV14 NA
TGTGCCAGCAGCCAAGTCCAACCGAGCGTGAACACCGGGGAGCTGTTTTTT CASSQVQPSVNTGELFF few TRBJ2-2 TRBV14 NA